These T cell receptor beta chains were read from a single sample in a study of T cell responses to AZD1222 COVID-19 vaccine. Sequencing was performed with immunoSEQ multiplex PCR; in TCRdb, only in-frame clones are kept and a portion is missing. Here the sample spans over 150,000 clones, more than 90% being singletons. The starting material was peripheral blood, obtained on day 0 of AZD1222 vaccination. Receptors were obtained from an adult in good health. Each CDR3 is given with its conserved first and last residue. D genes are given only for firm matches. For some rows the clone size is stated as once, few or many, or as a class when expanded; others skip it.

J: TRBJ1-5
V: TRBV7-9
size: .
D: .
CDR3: CASSPPGHDNQPQHF
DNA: TGTGCCAGCAGCCCCCCGGGACACGATAATCAGCCCCAGCATTTT

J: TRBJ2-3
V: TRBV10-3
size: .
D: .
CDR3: CAISDQGFTDTQYF
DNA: TGTGCCATCAGTGACCAGGGTTTCACAGATACGCAGTATTTT

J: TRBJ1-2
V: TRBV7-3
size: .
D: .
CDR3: CASSLTSRVVGYTF
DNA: TGTGCCAGCAGCTTAACGTCCAGGGTGGTTGGCTACACCTTC

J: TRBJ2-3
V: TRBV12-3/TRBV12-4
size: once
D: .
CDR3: CASRLESHTQYF
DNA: TGTGCCAGCAGGCTCGAAAGCCACACGCAGTATTTT

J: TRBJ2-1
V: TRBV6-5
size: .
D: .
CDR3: CASGNSGNSYNEQFF
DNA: TGTGCCAGCGGCAATAGCGGTAACTCCTACAATGAGCAGTTCTTC

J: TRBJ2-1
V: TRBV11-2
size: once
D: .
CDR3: CASSPSDPEQFF
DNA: TGTGCCAGCAGCCCATCGGACCCAGAGCAGTTCTTC

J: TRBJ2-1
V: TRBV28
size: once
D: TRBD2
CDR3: CASISLAGGMSSYNEQFF
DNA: TGTGCCAGCATCTCCCTAGCGGGGGGGATGTCCTCCTACAATGAGCAGTTCTTC

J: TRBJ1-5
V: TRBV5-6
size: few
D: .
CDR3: CASSLGTATQPQHF
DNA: TGTGCCAGCAGCTTGGGTACAGCCACTCAGCCCCAGCATTTT

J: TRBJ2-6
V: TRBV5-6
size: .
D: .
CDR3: CASSADRASSGANVLTF
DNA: TGTGCCAGCAGCGCGGACCGTGCAAGCTCTGGGGCCAACGTCCTGACTTTC

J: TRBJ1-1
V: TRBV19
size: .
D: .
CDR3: CASSIVGGGTEAFF
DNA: TGTGCCAGTAGTATAGTAGGGGGTGGCACTGAAGCTTTCTTT

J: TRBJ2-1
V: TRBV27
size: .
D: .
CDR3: CASSQRITGSNGEQFF
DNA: TGTGCCAGCAGCCAACGGATTACAGGGTCGAACGGTGAGCAGTTCTTC

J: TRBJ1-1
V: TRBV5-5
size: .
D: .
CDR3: CASTVYGGADTEAFF
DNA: TGTGCCAGCACCGTTTACGGGGGGGCGGACACTGAAGCTTTCTTT

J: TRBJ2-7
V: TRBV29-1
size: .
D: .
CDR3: CSVFGPAYEQYF
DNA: TGCAGCGTTTTCGGGCCAGCCTACGAGCAGTACTTC

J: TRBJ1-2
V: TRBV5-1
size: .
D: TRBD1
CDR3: CASSVGAQGDYGYTF
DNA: TGCGCCAGCAGCGTGGGTGCACAGGGGGACTATGGCTACACCTTC

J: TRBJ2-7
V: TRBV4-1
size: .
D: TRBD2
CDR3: CASSPSSGGTYEQYF
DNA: TGCGCCAGCAGCCCCTCTAGCGGGGGAACCTACGAGCAGTACTTC

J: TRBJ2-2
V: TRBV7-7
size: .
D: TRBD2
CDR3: CASSVGLATGELFF
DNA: TGTGCTAGCAGCGTGGGACTAGCGACCGGGGAGCTGTTTTTT

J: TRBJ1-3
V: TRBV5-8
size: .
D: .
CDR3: CASSGRDTSGNTIYF
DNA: TGTGCCAGCAGCGGCCGGGACACCTCTGGAAACACCATATATTTT

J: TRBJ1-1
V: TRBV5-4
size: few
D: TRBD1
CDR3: CASSSTGRTEAFF
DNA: TGTGCCAGCAGCTCGACAGGGCGGACTGAAGCTTTCTTT

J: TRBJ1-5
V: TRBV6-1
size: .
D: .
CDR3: CASSEIRQVWDQPQHF
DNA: TGTGCCAGCAGTGAAATTCGGCAGGTGTGGGATCAGCCCCAGCATTTT

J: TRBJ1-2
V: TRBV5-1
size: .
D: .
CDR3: CASSLAEAGQRLQYGYTF
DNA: TGCGCCAGCAGCTTGGCCGAGGCCGGACAGCGGCTACAATATGGCTACACCTTC

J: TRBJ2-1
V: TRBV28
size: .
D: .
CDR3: CASSRSTSHPYNEQFF
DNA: TGTGCCAGCAGCCGCTCGACTAGTCACCCCTACAATGAGCAGTTCTTC

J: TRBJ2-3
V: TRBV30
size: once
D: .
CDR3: CAWSGTPRDTQYF
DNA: TGTGCCTGGAGCGGGACTCCGAGGGATACGCAGTATTTT

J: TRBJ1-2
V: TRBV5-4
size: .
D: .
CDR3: CASSLVGREDYGYTF
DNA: TGTGCCAGCAGCTTGGTCGGGAGGGAGGACTATGGCTACACCTTC

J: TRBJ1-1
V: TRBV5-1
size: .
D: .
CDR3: CASSSESGTEAFF
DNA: TGCGCCAGCAGTTCAGAGTCTGGCACTGAAGCTTTCTTT

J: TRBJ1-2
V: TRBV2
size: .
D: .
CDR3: CASSERAIRVGYGYTF
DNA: TGTGCCAGCAGTGAACGTGCAATTCGGGTAGGCTATGGCTACACCTTC

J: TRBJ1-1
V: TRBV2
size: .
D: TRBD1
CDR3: CAIPKGADVMNTEAFF
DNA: TGTGCCATCCCAAAGGGGGCAGATGTTATGAACACTGAAGCTTTCTTT

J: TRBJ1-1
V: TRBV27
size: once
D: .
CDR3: CASSSAALAGQAFF
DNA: TGTGCCAGCAGTTCCGCCGCGTTGGCGGGCCAAGCTTTCTTT

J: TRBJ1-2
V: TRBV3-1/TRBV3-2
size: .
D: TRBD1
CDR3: CASSQGLGAGGRYGYTF
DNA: TGTGCCAGCAGCCAAGGATTGGGGGCAGGGGGACGGTATGGCTACACCTTC

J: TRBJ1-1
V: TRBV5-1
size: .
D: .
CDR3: CASSLGGSTEAFF
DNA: TGCGCCAGCAGCTTGGGGGGTAGCACTGAAGCTTTCTTT

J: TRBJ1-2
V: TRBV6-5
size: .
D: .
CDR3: CASSPRGTFYGYTF
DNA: TGTGCCAGCAGCCCACGGGGCACCTTTTATGGCTACACCTTC

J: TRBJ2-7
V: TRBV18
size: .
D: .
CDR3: CASSPRPRRYEQYF
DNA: TGTGCCAGCTCACCACGTCCGAGAAGGTACGAGCAGTACTTC

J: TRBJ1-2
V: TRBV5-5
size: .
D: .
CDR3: CASSLAQGRGYTF
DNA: TGTGCCAGCAGCTTGGCCCAAGGAAGGGGCTACACCTTC

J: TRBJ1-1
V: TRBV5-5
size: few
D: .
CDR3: CASRPLQGLDTEAFF
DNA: TGTGCCAGCAGGCCACTACAGGGATTGGACACTGAAGCTTTCTTT

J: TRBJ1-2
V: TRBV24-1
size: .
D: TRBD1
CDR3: CATSDTGQGYGYTF
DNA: TGTGCCACCAGTGATACGGGACAGGGTTACGGCTACACCTTC

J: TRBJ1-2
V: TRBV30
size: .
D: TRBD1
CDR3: CAWSLSYGTGYGYTF
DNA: TGTGCCTGGAGCCTCTCCTACGGGACAGGGTATGGCTACACCTTC

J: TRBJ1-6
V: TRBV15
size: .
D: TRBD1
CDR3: CATSSPGTGDSPLHF
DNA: TGTGCCACCAGCAGCCCCGGGACAGGGGATTCACCCCTCCACTTT

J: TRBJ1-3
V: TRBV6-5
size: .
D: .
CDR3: CASSYTGGGNTIYF
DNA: TGTGCCAGCAGTTACACGGGGGGCGGAAACACCATATATTTT

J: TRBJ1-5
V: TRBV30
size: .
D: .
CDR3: CAWSRERDSPQHF
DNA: TGTGCCTGGAGTAGGGAGAGAGACTCGCCCCAGCATTTT

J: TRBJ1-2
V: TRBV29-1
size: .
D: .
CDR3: CSVESRNGYTF
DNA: TGCAGCGTTGAGTCTAGGAATGGCTACACCTTC

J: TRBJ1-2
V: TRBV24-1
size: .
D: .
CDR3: CATSDPDNDGYTF
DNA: TGTGCCACCAGTGACCCCGACAACGATGGCTACACCTTC

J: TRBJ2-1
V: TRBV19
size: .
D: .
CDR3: CASSMESGSYNEQFF
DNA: TGTGCCAGTAGTATGGAGAGCGGATCCTACAATGAGCAGTTCTTC

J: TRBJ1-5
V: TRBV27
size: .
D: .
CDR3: CASRDTGQSQPQHF
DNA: TGTGCCAGCAGAGACACAGGGCAGAGTCAGCCCCAGCATTTT

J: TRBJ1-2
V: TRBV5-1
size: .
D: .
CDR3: CASGVEGSVDGYTF
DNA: TGCGCCAGCGGGGTGGAGGGGTCGGTGGATGGCTACACCTTC

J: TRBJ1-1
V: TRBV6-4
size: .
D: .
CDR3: CASSDWANTEAFF
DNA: TGTGCCAGCAGTGACTGGGCGAACACTGAAGCTTTCTTT

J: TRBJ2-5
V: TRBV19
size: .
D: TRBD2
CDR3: CASKTAGGPWETQYF
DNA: TGTGCCAGTAAGACGGCGGGAGGGCCGTGGGAGACCCAGTACTTC

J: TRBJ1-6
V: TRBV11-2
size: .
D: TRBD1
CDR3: CASSPTGVGSPLHF
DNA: TGTGCCAGCAGCCCGACAGGGGTAGGATCACCCCTCCACTTT

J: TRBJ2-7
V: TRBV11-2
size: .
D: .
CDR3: CASSLVGPRTDEQYF
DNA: TGTGCCAGCAGCTTAGTGGGCCCCAGGACGGACGAGCAGTACTTC

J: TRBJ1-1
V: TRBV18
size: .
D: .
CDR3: CASSPFGGEGTEAFF
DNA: TGTGCCAGCTCACCTTTTGGGGGAGAGGGCACTGAAGCTTTCTTT

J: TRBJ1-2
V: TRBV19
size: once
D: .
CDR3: CASSIRSGTTSGYTF
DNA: TGTGCCAGTAGTATAAGATCCGGGACAACGAGTGGCTACACCTTC

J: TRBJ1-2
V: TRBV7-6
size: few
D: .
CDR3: CASSFGIGYGYTF
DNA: TGTGCCAGCAGCTTTGGAATCGGGTATGGCTACACCTTC

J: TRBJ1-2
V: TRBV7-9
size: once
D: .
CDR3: CASSGSGNGYTF
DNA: TGTGCCAGCAGCGGCTCAGGAAATGGCTACACCTTC

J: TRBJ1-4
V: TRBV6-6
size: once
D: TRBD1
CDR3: CASSYSTGALNEKLFF
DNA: TGTGCCAGCAGTTACTCCACAGGGGCTCTAAATGAAAAACTGTTTTTT

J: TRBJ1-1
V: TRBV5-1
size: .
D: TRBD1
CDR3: CASSSLGQGIEAFF
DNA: TGCGCCAGCAGCTCCCTGGGACAGGGGATTGAAGCTTTCTTT

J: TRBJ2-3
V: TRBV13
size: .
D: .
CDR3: CASSHPGDKDTQYF
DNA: TGTGCCAGCAGCCATCCGGGGGACAAAGATACGCAGTATTTT

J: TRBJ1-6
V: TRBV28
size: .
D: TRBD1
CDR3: CASSFSGTGYSPLHF
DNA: TGTGCCAGCAGCTTCTCCGGGACAGGGTATTCACCCCTCCACTTT

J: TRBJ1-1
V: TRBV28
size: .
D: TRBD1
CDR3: CASSTLDRGREAFF
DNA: TGTGCCAGCAGTACCTTAGACAGGGGAAGGGAAGCTTTCTTT

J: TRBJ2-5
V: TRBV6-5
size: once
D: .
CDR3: CASRGAPGASETQYF
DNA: TGTGCCAGCAGGGGGGCCCCTGGGGCCAGCGAGACCCAGTACTTC

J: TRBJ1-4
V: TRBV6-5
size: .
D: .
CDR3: CASSYSRDRNEKLFF
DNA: TGTGCCAGCAGTTACTCGCGGGACCGGAATGAAAAACTGTTTTTT

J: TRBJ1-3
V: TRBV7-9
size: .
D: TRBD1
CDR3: CASSSAGTGGYSGNTIYF
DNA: TGTGCCAGCAGCTCAGCTGGGACAGGGGGATACTCTGGAAACACCATATATTTT

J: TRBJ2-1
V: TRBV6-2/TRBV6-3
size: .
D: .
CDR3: CASSYPPILGEQFF
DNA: TGTGCCAGCAGTTACCCCCCGATCCTCGGTGAGCAGTTCTTC